This is a list of T cell receptor beta chains from one sample in a study of cytomegalovirus exposure and HLA in healthy donors. This table comes from immunoSEQ multiplex PCR, and its TCRdb copy is limited to in-frame clones, with some not included. In the table there are about 190,000 clones, more than 65% of which are singletons. Material for sequencing was PBMCs. Source of these receptors: a woman in her twenties or thirties in good health and CMV-seronegative. Both conserved end residues are part of each CDR3. The order of the fields is clone size, V gene, D gene, J gene, CDR3 DNA, CDR3 protein. D genes are given only for firm matches. Only some rows state a clone size, as once, few, many or a class for expanded clones.

clone_size: -; v_call: TRBV9; d_call: TRBD2; j_call: TRBJ2-1; cdr3_nt: TGTGCCAGCAGCGTAGCAGGACTTGGGCTAGCGGGAGGGGGGGGCAATGAGCAGTTCTTC; cdr3_aa: CASSVAGLGLAGGGGNEQFF
clone_size: -; v_call: TRBV15; d_call: TRBD1; j_call: TRBJ2-7; cdr3_nt: TGTGCCACCAGCAGAGCAACAGGGGGCTCCTACGAGCAGTACTTC; cdr3_aa: CATSRATGGSYEQYF
clone_size: once; v_call: TRBV14; d_call: TRBD1; j_call: TRBJ1-2; cdr3_nt: TGTGCCAGCAGCCCGTCCACAGGGGTTGCCTACTATGGCTACACCTTC; cdr3_aa: CASSPSTGVAYYGYTF
clone_size: -; v_call: TRBV7-6; d_call: -; j_call: TRBJ2-5; cdr3_nt: TGTGCCAGCAGCTTAGCGCGGGCGGGGACCCAGTACTTC; cdr3_aa: CASSLARAGTQYF
clone_size: -; v_call: TRBV4-2; d_call: TRBD2; j_call: TRBJ2-5; cdr3_nt: TGTGCCAGCAGGCGCGGACGGGGGGGGCCTCCAGAGACCCAGTACTTC; cdr3_aa: CASRRGRGGPPETQYF
clone_size: -; v_call: TRBV7-9; d_call: TRBD1; j_call: TRBJ1-2; cdr3_nt: TGTGCCAGCAGCTCGGACAGGGTGGGAGGCTACACCTTC; cdr3_aa: CASSSDRVGGYTF
clone_size: -; v_call: TRBV7-6; d_call: TRBD1; j_call: TRBJ2-7; cdr3_nt: TGTGCCAGCAGCCCATGGGGACAGAACCACTACGAGCAGTACTTC; cdr3_aa: CASSPWGQNHYEQYF
clone_size: few; v_call: TRBV14; d_call: -; j_call: TRBJ1-1; cdr3_nt: TGTGCCAGCAGCCAAGCCCAAGGGACACGACGCCAGAACACTGAAGCTTTCTTT; cdr3_aa: CASSQAQGTRRQNTEAFF
clone_size: -; v_call: TRBV5-5; d_call: TRBD1; j_call: TRBJ1-2; cdr3_nt: TGTGCCAGCAGCTCGAGGGACAGGCACTATGGCTACACCTTC; cdr3_aa: CASSSRDRHYGYTF
clone_size: few; v_call: TRBV15; d_call: TRBD2; j_call: TRBJ2-7; cdr3_nt: TGTGCCACCAGCAGAGTGGGGAGGGGAGACGAGCAGTACTTC; cdr3_aa: CATSRVGRGDEQYF
clone_size: -; v_call: TRBV4-3; d_call: -; j_call: TRBJ2-3; cdr3_nt: TGCGCCAGCAGCCGATCCAACCGGGACACAGAAACGCAGTATTTT; cdr3_aa: CASSRSNRDTETQYF